These 4 T cell receptor beta chains came from one sample sequenced in a study of blood T cell repertoires in COVID-19 (dated by TCRdb to about 2020). Receptor amplification or capture employed the immunoSEQ multiplex PCR assay. Not all clones reach the TCRdb copy of this immuneACCESS table, which keeps in-frame sequences only. Checked studies attribute under half of the gap to unresolved V genes and leave the rest unexplained. The sample yields roughly 20,000 clones; about 85% were counted once. About 7.9% of the sample comes from the top ten. Sample: peripheral blood. These receptors were collected from a human donor with active COVID-19. The donor label of this sample is uncertain.

This chain uses TRBV5-6 with TRBJ1-5; maybe TRBD1 (5 bases). Between the trimmed V and J ends, which lost 1 base and 5 bases, there was a span of 10 bases. Germline assignment: CDR1 SGHDT and CDR2 YYEEEE. The CDR3 runs 14 residues. CDR3 amino acids: CASSLRRADQPQHF. In DNA form, the CDR3 reads TGTGCCAGCAGCTTGCGCAGGGCCGATCAGCCCCAGCATTTT.

The V gene is TRBV20-1, the J gene TRBJ2-1, with D unclear. Between the trimmed V and J ends, which lost 3 bases and 0 bases, there was a span of 9 bases. CDR3 size: 14 residues. Germline CDR1 is DFQATT and CDR2 is SNEGSKA (reference sequence). The chain's CDR3 is CSASGGSSYNEQFF. CDR3 nucleotide sequence: TGCAGTGCTAGTGGCGGCAGCTCCTACAATGAGCAGTTCTTC.

The chain recombines TRBV7-9 with TRBJ2-6; unclear D gene. V lost 5 bases to trimming and J lost 15 bases, with 11 bases between them. Germline V gene data show CDR1 as SEHNR and CDR2 as FQNEAQ (reference sequence). This CDR3 is built from 11 residues. The CDR3 loop is CASSLEIGLTF. DNA of the CDR3: TGTGCCAGCAGCCTTGAAATCGGCCTGACTTTC.

The genes are TRBV20-1 and TRBJ1-2, with D perhaps matching TRBD1 (5 bases). Trimming left V 7 bases short and J 8 bases short, with 14 bases between. The CDR3 runs to 11 residues. The V gene's germline CDR1 is DFQATT and CDR2 SNEGSKA (reference sequence). CDR3 loop: CSVGGEAGYTF. The CDR3 region has the DNA TGCAGTGTGGGGGGAGAAGCGGGCTACACCTTC.